This T cell receptor beta chain was found in a study of radiotherapy plus CTLA-4 blockade in lung cancer (dated by TCRdb to 2017 to 2018). In the study overall: Among the enrolled patients, about 19% had an objective response, and 31% reached disease control. Study-level results and caveats: After treatment with radiotherapy and ipilimumab, TCR clones that originated in tumors expanded in peripheral blood. The strongest predictors of response, as reported, were early dynamic changes in blood T cell clones along with a rise in serum interferon-beta after radiation.

CDR1 is given as SGHDN and CDR2 as FVKESK, both from the germline V gene. The V end gives up 0 bases and the J end 5 bases, leaving 10 bases in the junction not matched to a gene. Counted from cysteine to phenylalanine, this CDR3 has 17 amino acids. Only the CDR3 part of the read is kept: 51 bases, read in frame from the first base. Receptors were amplified or captured by the immunoSEQ multiplex PCR assay. The source is immuneACCESS, and TCRdb retained only in-frame sequences with V and J called. Part of the clones is not carried over; for the studies checked, unresolved V genes explain less than half of this, and the remainder is unexplained. Present in this sample are about 80,000 clones, approximately 80% of which were seen just once. In total, the top ten clones hold 0.65% to 0.85% of the sample. Turning to this clone: This clone's antigen is unknown. No base quality values were provided; no much bigger clone lies one nucleotide off.

The study evaluated CTLA-4 blockade (ipilimumab) given together with focal radiation therapy in patients who had chemo-refractory metastatic non-small-cell lung cancer. The sequence was collected from a human donor with non-small cell lung cancer who had stable disease on radiotherapy plus ipilimumab. Recombination connected TRBV14 to TRBJ2-5, and 9 junctional nucleotides match TRBD2. The specimen was peripheral blood, collected from a patient treated with radiotherapy plus ipilimumab. The sequence in DNA is TGTGCCAGCAGCCAAGAAGCCGGACTAGCGTCCGGGGAGACCCAGTACTTC. Translation gives CASSQEAGLASGETQYF.